This section outlines one TCR beta chain sequence together with its context. As yet, its antigen is unknown. This record comes from a study of identical twins. cDNA carried unique molecular identifiers, and a universal primer site was added by template switching. TCRdb called the 5' RACE reads again in MiXCR, with one record for every CDR3 protein. The table lists fewer than 250,000 distinct CDR3 sequences, approximately 6.8% of them singletons. Germline loops: CDR1 SGDLS, CDR2 YYNGEE. This CDR3 region has 13 residues. Trimming took off 5 bases at V and 3 bases at J, with 12 bases between the two ends. Broader study findings: Zero-insertion findings could be partly confounded by invariant cells (MAIT and iNKT cells). Cord blood beta clonotypes present at high abundance carried fewer insertions; no such pattern appeared in memory repertoires.

A further study also used this sample, focusing on yellow fever vaccine responses in identical twins.

Sequencing was performed on CD8+ T cells sorted from blood. The sequence was collected from a woman younger than 35 in good health. This sequence joins TRBV9 and TRBJ2-7; D could derive from TRBD1 or TRBD2 (5 bases each). The CDR3, as DNA: TGTGCCAGCAGTGGGGACGGTGACTACGAGCAGTACTTC. Protein product: CASSGDGDYEQYF.